This T cell receptor beta chain was captured in a study of T cell changes during pregnancy in multiple sclerosis. V shed 4 bases and J shed 2 bases, with 21 bases lying between them. This CDR3 spans 17 amino acids. Germline loops: CDR1 LGHNA, CDR2 YNFKEQ. This clone was detected once. Using immunoSEQ multiplex PCR, the repertoire was profiled, and TCRdb retains in-frame clones only, with some absent. Counted here are tens of thousands of clones, around 92% occurring once; the ten biggest clones make up less than 3.5%. This clonotype was sampled from a female donor in good health, enrolled as a control in a pregnancy study. The specimen was peripheral blood, collected in the third trimester of pregnancy. The chain couples TRBV4-2 to TRBJ2-7, with TRBD2 as a possible D gene (6 bases). As DNA, the CDR3 is TGTGCCAGCAGCCCAGACTACTCCTCCGGACTAACCTACGAGCAGTACTTC. Encoded protein: CASSPDYSSGLTYEQYF.